The entry below gives a single T cell receptor beta chain sequence along with its context. The data stem from a study of control samples from healthy donors and cancer patients. The ends were cut back, 2 bases at V and 2 bases at J, with 7 bases in the middle. The CDR3 is 13 amino acids. Profiled with immunoSEQ multiplex PCR; TCRdb holds only in-frame clones, not every one. The sample lists under 85,000 clones, less than 95% seen once, with approximately 5.7% in the top ten. V and J are TRBV5-3 and TRBJ1-2; no reliable D call. TRBV5-3 is designated an ORF whose function remains uncertain. This clonotype was obtained from a woman between 40 and 50 years old in good health. The sequencing input was blood. CDR3 in DNA: TGTGCCAGAAGCTTTCCGGTGAACTATGGCTACACCTTC. It is translated as CARSFPVNYGYTF.